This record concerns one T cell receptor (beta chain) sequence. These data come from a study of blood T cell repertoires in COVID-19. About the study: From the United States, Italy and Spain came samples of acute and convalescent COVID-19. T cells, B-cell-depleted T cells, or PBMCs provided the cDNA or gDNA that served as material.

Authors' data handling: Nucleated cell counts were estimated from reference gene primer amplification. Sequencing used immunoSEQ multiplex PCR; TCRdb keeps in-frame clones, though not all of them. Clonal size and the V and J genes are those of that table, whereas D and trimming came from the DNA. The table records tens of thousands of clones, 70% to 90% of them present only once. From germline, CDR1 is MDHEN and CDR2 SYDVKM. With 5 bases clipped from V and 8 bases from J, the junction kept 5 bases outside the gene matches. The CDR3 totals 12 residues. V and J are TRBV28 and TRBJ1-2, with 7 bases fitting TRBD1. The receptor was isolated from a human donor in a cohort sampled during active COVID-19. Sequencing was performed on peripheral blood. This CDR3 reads CASSQTGTGYTF. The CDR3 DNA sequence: TGTGCCAGCAGTCAGACAGGGACGGGCTACACCTTC.